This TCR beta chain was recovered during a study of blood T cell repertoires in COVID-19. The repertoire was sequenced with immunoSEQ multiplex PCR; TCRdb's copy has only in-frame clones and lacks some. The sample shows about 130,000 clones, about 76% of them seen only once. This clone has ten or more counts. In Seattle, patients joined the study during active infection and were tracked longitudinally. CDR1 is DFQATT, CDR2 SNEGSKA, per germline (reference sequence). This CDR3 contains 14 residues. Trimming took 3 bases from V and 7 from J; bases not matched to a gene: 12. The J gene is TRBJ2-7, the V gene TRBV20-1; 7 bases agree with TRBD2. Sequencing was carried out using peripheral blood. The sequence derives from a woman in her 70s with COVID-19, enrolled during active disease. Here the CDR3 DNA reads TGCAGTGCTAGTGTCCTAGCGGCCGGGACTGAGCAGTACTTC. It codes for CSASVLAAGTEQYF.